This T cell receptor (beta chain) was recovered during a study of radiation and T cells in renal cell carcinoma (TCRdb year 2020). The study in broad terms: The samples were drawn from a clinical trial, where primary renal cell carcinomas were treated with 15 Gy of stereotactic body radiation therapy and then removed by nephrectomy 4 weeks afterward. In the 40 to 60 samples combined, some 4,100,000 unique CDR3 nucleotide sequences were found, encoding roughly 3,000,000 unique CDR3 amino acid sequences. In total, roughly 52 samples, comprising 26 tumors and approximately 27 peripheral blood samples, were subjected to TCR beta sequencing. The investigation overall reported the following: No pretreatment tumor biopsies were available, so the baseline intratumoral presence of clonotypes could not be determined. In blood, the top tumor clonotypes increased between baseline and 2 weeks post-radiation and then shrank by 4 weeks, which suggests that tumor-resident clones expanded only transiently. Tracking of blood repertoire dynamics stopped at about 4 weeks after treatment, with no follow-up past that point. Effects of radiation dose or scheduling on the TCR repertoire could not be addressed with the single-armed trial design.

TCR beta libraries were generated from genomic DNA with the immunoSEQ kit, following the manufacturer's recommendations. Library preparation used a first multiplex PCR with proprietary primers, then a second PCR adding unique barcodes, with bead cleanups after each round. A kit-provided positive control reaction and a negative control reaction were included in every sample batch. The final libraries underwent checking on an Agilent 4200 TapeStation D1000 ScreenTape, volumetric pooling, and quantification by qPCR. Sequencing ran on an Illumina NextSeq500 with a MidOutput 150-cycle cartridge, using 156 Read1 and 15 Index1 cycles with kit custom primers. The pooled library was loaded at 1.0 pM, and approximately 18% PhiX control was spiked in. The study's own analysis went as follows. The vendor-processed data were analyzed in R, and a clonotype was defined as all T cells that share the same CDR3 nucleotide sequence. In the clone abundance analyses, frequencies were normalized to the 10,000 most abundant clones in each sample. Public T cell clones, averaging fewer than five per sample, were removed before analysis. Tumor-enriched clonotypes and baseline blood-enriched clonotypes were defined as those with an abundance difference of at least 32-fold between compartments. A beta-binomial differential abundance model was used to identify clonotypes that were expanded or contracted between blood time points. Tumor-blood repertoire similarity was measured with the Baroni-Urbani and Buser coefficient, and group comparisons used two-tailed Wilcoxon tests in R. The immuneACCESS repertoire file appears here via TCRdb, limited to in-frame rearrangements. These files lack a portion of the clones; in checked studies, under half of the deficit traces to unresolved V genes, and the cause of the others is not known. V and J calls and clone size are copied from that table; D and trimming were computed from the DNA. In this sample the table shows 150,000 or so clones, around nine tenths of which occur a single time. The top ten hold about 11% of the sample.

Reading the germline V gene gives CDR1 MNHNS and CDR2 SASEGT. Cut back by 6 bases and 4 bases, the V and J ends lie 18 bases apart. The CDR3, cysteine through phenylalanine, is 15 amino acids long. Kept here is only the CDR3 DNA, which spans 45 bases and is read in frame from base 1. The time point label corresponds to: baseline pretreatment blood. The treatment or condition label corresponds to: 15 Gy SBRT to primary tumor, nephrectomy 4 weeks later. Serial peripheral blood from radiation-treated patients was sampled at baseline, 2 weeks and 4 weeks after SBRT to track tumor-enriched clonotypes. Renal cell carcinoma with clear cell pathology was present in all patients. Genomic DNA for TCR sequencing was prepared using the QIAamp DNA Blood Mini Kit (Qiagen). The analyses included only samples that passed all quality control checks. As regards this clone: Its target antigen remains unknown. Per-base qualities were not stored, and no clone one base away is much larger.

The sequences come from blood, collected from a patient whose treatment included radiotherapy and nephrectomy. The source of this sequence is a woman in her 50s with renal cell carcinoma. Recombination linked TRBV6-1 to TRBJ1-2; TRBD1 might be the D gene, on 5 matching bases. CDR3 sequence: CASRIPRGGTYGYTF. The sequenced DNA: TGTGCCAGCAGGATCCCGCGAGGAGGGACCTATGGCTACACCTTC.